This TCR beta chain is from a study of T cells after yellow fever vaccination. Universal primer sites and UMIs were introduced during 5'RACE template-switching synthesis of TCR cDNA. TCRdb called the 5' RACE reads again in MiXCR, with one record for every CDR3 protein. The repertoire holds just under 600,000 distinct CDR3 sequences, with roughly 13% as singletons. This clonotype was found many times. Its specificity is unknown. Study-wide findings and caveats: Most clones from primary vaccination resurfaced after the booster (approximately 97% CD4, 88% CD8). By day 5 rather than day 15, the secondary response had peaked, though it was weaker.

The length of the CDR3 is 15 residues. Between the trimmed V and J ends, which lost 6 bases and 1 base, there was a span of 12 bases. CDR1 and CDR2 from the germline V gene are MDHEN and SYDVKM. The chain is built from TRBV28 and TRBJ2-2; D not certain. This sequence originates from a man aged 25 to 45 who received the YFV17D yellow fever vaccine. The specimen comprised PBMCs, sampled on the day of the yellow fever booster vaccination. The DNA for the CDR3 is TGTGCCAGCAGCTCCCCGACGGAGAACACCGGGGAGCTGTTTTTT. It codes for CASSSPTENTGELFF.